This T cell receptor (beta chain) was recovered during a study of blood T cell repertoires in COVID-19. Background on the study: Sites across the United States, Italy and Spain contributed samples from acute and convalescent COVID-19. The analysed material was cDNA or gDNA that came from T cells, B-cell-depleted T cells, or PBMCs.

Germline CDR1 LNHDA, CDR2 SQIVND (reference sequence). CDR3 length: 15 amino acids. With 7 bases removed from V and 3 bases from J, the gap between germline ends came to 16 bases. Study processing details: From reference gene primer amplification, estimates of nucleated cell counts were derived. Repertoires were generated with immunoSEQ multiplex PCR, while TCRdb's copy carries only in-frame clones and drops some. The DNA gave D and trimming, while V, J and clone size come from that table. The profile shows 150,000 to 200,000 clones, 80% to 85% of them singletons. This clone was seen a handful of times.

This chain links TRBV19 with TRBJ1-3; TRBD1 is a possible D gene (6 bases). Sequenced: peripheral blood. The receptor was derived from a man younger than 35 with active or convalescent COVID-19. CDR3 protein: CASTVSYRVGNTIYF. Written as DNA, the CDR3 is TGTGCCAGTACCGTATCGTACAGGGTTGGAAACACCATATATTTT.